This T cell receptor beta chain was captured by sequencing in a study of T cell responses to AZD1222 COVID-19 vaccine. Findings of the study overall: Clonal diversity was possibly underestimated; the donors were predominantly white British and more often female.

Regarding this clone: What it binds is not known.

The protocol was immunoSEQ multiplex PCR, while the TCRdb copy is restricted to in-frame clones and leaves out a portion. The profile shows 130,000 or so clones, 80% to 90% of them singletons. Germline CDR1 reads MDHEN; CDR2 reads SYDVKM. The CDR3 extends over 12 amino acids. V was shortened by 2 bases and J by 7 bases, with 6 bases between the two germline ends. The sequences come from peripheral blood, collected on day 0 of MenACWY control vaccination. The sequence came from an adult in good health. The chain couples TRBV28 to TRBJ1-5; D gene uncertain. In DNA form, the CDR3 reads TGTGCCAGCAGTTTAGGGATCCAGCCCCAGCATTTT. This sequence encodes CASSLGIQPQHF. The full variable domain, its missing parts supplied by reference TRBV28 and TRBJ1-5, is DVKVTQSSRYLVKRTGEKVFLECVQDMDHENMFWYRQDPGLGLRLIYFSYDVKMKEKGDIPEGYSVSREKKERFSLILESASTNQTSMYLCASSLGIQPQHFGDGTRLSIL.